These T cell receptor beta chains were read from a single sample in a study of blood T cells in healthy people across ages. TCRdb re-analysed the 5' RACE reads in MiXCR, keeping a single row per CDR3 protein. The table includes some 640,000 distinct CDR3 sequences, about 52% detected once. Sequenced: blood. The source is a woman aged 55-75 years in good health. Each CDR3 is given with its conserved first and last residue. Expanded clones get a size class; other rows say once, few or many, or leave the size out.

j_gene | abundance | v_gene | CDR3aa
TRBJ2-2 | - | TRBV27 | CASSRWSNAGELFF
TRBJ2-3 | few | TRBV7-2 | CASSLVTSGSSTDTQYF
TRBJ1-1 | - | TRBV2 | CASSVQGTEAFF
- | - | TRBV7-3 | CASSAQVRETQYF
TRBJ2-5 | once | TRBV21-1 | CASRLGQGGEETQYF
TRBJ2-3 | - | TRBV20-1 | CSAGLAGGRDTQYF
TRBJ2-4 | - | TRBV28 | CASSQRGTTSSIQYF
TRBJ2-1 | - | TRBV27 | CASRTLMTSGVNNEQFF
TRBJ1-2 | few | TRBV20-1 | CSALWITVYGYTF
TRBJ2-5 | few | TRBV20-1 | CSARDSASGEETQYF
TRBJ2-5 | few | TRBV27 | CASSLKLAWGSETQYF
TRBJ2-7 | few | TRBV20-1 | CSAQRTGTRAYEQYF
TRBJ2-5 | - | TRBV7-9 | CACATLQGAETQYF
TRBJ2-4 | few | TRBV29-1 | CSVEGQYGGEQYF
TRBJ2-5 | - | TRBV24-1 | CATSDWSGFNEQYF
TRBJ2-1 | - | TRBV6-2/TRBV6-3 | CASTGGGGSYNEQFF
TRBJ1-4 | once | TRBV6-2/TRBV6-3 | CASRRHATNEKLFF
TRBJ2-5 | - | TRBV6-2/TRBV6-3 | CASSSVAGVVETQYF
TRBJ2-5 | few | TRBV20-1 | CSARTGSQETQYF
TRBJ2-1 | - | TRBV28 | CASSSETYNEQFF
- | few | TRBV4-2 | CASSQDPTHSGEQYF
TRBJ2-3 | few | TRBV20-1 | CSANQLLAGSDTQYF
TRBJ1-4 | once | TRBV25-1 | CASSGQSITNEKLFF
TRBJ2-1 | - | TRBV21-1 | CASTPGWWEGQQSYNEQFF
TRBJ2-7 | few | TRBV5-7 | CASSNRMGIDIYEQYF
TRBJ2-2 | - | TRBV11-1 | CTSSHGQGTGELFF
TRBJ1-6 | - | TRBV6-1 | CASSRGQAMNSPLHF
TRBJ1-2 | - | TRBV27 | CASRLGGRGYGYTF
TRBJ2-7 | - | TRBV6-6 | CASSRDPYAGVEQYF
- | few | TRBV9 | CASSVDRGRGETQYF
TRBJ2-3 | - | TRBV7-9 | CASSRQESLTDTQYF
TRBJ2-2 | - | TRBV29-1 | CSVEIGGAGELFF
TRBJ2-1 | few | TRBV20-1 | CSARGTSGSIDEQFF
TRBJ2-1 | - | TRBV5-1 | CASSLEAVSNEQFF
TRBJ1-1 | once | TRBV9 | CASSVDTMGVTEAFF
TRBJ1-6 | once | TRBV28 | CATVDRGYSPLHF
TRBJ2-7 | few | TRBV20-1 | CSARLQGARYEQYF
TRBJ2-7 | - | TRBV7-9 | CACSLRDSSYEQYF
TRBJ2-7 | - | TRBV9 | CASSVGMGTYEQYF
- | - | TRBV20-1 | CSATPPTSGRETQYF
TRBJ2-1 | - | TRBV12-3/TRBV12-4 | CASRPDSQDYNEQFF
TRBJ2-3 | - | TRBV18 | CASSPPSIDTQYF
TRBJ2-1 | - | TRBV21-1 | CASSHGAAKREGGEQFF